This paragraph covers one T cell receptor beta chain sequence. Antigen: not known. This sample stems from a study of monozygotic twins with inflammatory bowel disease. Regarding the study as a whole: Concordant and discordant twins showed no difference in repertoire similarity, possibly from limited power. Findings did not support one strong IBD-associated signal or clonotype.

About 3.5 ug of total RNA went into each TCR library. The UMIs carried a 6-nucleotide sample barcode, and they were added by template switching. TCRdb reanalyzed the 5' RACE reads and collapses them to one entry per CDR3 protein, without DNA. This table holds 200,000 to 250,000 distinct CDR3 sequences. Germline assignment: CDR1 GTSNPN and CDR2 SVGIG (reference sequence). CDR3 length equals 15 residues. The sequencing input was blood. The chain recombines TRBV30 with TRBJ1-2; TCRdb's assignment of TRBD1 cannot be checked, as there is no DNA. This receptor was obtained from a human donor with ulcerative colitis or Crohn's disease, or a healthy co-twin of an affected twin (not recorded which). CDR3 protein: CAWSPPDRSNYGYTF.